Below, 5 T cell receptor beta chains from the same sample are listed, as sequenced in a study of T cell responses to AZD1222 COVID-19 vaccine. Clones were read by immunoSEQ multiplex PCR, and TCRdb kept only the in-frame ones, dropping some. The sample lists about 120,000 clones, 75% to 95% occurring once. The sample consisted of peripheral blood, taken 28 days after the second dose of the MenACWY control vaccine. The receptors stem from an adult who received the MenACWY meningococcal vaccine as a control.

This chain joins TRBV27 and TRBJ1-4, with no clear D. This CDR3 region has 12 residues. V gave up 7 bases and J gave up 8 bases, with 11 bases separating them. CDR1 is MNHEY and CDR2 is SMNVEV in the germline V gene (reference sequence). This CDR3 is CASTGNGEKLFF. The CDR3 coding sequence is TGTGCCAGCACCGGGAACGGCGAAAAACTGTTTTTT.

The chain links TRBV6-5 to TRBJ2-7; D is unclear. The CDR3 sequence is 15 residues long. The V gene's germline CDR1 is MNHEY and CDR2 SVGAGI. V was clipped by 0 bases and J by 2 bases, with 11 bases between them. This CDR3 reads CASSYSNPDTYEQYF. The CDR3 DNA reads TGTGCCAGCAGTTACTCGAACCCAGATACCTACGAGCAGTACTTC.

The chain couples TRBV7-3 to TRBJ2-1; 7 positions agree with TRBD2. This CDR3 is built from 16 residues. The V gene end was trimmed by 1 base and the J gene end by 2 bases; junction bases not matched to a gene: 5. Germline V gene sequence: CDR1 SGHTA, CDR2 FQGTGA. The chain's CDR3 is CASSLKELAPYNEQFF. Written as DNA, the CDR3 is TGTGCCAGCAGCTTAAAGGAACTAGCGCCCTACAATGAGCAGTTCTTC.

Here the CDR3 DNA reads TGCAGCGCAATAGGAGAGGAGGAAGAGACCCAGTACTTC. Residues: CSAIGEEEETQYF. The chain uses TRBV29-1 and TRBJ2-5, with TRBD2 as a possible D gene (5 bases). The CDR3 runs to 13 residues. Per the germline V gene, CDR1 is SQVTM and CDR2 is ANQGSEA. Between the trimmed V and J ends, which lost 7 bases and 3 bases, there was a span of 15 bases. The full variable domain, its missing parts supplied by reference TRBV29-1 and TRBJ2-5, is SAVISQKPSRDICQRGTSLTIQCQVDSQVTMMFWYRQQPGQSLTLIATANQGSEATYESGFVIDKFPISRPNLTFSTLTVSNMSPEDSSIYLCSAIGEEEETQYFGPGTRLLVL.

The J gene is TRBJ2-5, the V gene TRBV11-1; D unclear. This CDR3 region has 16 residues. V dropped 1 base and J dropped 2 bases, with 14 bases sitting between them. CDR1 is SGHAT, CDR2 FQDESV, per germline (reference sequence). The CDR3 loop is CASSLDFVLGQETQYF. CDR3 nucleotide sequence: TGTGCCAGCAGCTTAGATTTCGTCTTGGGACAAGAGACCCAGTACTTC.